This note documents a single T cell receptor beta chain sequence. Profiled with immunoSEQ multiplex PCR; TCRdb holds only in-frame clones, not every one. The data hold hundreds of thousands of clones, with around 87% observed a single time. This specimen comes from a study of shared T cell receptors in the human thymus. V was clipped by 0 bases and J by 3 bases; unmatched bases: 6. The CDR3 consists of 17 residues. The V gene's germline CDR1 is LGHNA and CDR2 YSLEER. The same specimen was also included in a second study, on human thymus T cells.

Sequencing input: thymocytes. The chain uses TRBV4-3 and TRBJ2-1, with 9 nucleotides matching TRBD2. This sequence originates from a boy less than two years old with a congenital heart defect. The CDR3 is CASSQDGETSGYNEQFF. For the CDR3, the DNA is TGCGCCAGCAGCCAAGATGGAGAGACTAGCGGCTACAATGAGCAGTTCTTC.